The 26 T cell receptor beta chains below all came from one sample that was sequenced in a study of OX40 agonist ivuxolimab in advanced cancers. Sequenced by immunoSEQ multiplex PCR; TCRdb stores in-frame clones only, minus some. This table has around 79,000 clones, roughly nine tenths appearing once. Sequenced here: CD4+ or CD8+ T cells sorted from blood, sampled in a trial of the OX40 agonist ivuxolimab. The receptors stem from an adult with an advanced solid tumor such as melanoma, head and neck, liver or kidney cancer.

The chain links TRBV18 to TRBJ2-3; 8 nucleotides align to TRBD2. The CDR3 extends over 15 amino acids. The germline gives CDR1 KGHSH, CDR2 LQKENI. Losses at the gene ends were 0 bases for V and 3 bases for J; bases not matched to a gene: 2. The chain's CDR3 is CASSPPREGTDTQYF. DNA for the CDR3: TGTGCCAGCTCACCACCCCGGGAGGGTACAGATACGCAGTATTTT.

This rearrangement joins TRBV2 to TRBJ1-5; 9 bases fit TRBD1. The ends lost 5 bases at V and 1 base at J; junction bases unmatched: 6. Germline V lookup: CDR1 SNHLY, CDR2 FYNNEI. This CDR3 spans 16 amino acids. The CDR3 loop is CASSINRGPSNQPQHF. CDR3 nucleotides: TGTGCCAGCAGTATCAACAGGGGGCCAAGCAATCAGCCCCAGCATTTT.

The table lists this clone with a few counts. Compared with germline, one end of the junction differs, possibly owing to a read error. The rearrangement uses TRBV5-6 and TRBJ2-2; weak D call: TRBD1 (6 bases). CDR1 and CDR2 (germline): SGHDT, YYEEEE. This CDR3 is built from 17 residues. The CDR3 bases are TGTGCCAGCAGATTGGGCCTAACAGGGCTTGGCACCGGGGAGCTGTTTTTT. It specifies CASRLGLTGLGTGELFF.

The chain joins TRBV6-6 to TRBJ2-1; 8 nucleotides line up with TRBD1. This CDR3 comprises 14 residues. Per germline, CDR1 MNHNY and CDR2 SVGAGI (reference sequence). V gave up 6 bases and J gave up 5 bases; unmatched junction bases: 6. CDR3 sequence reads: CASRGTGGDNEQFF. CDR3 DNA sequence: TGTGCCAGCAGGGGGACAGGAGGGGACAATGAGCAGTTCTTC.

CDR3 amino acids: CSAPDADTQYF. CDR3 bases: TGCAGTGCCCCGGACGCAGATACGCAGTATTTT. V usage is TRBV20-1 and J usage is TRBJ2-3; D unresolved. This CDR3 spans 11 amino acids. Germline V gives CDR1 DFQATT, CDR2 SNEGSKA (reference sequence). V was cut by 6 bases and J by 4 bases, with 8 bases left in between.

The chain employs TRBV5-6 and TRBJ1-2; 8 positions agree with TRBD1. This CDR3 comprises 16 residues. The junction had 11 bases not matched to a gene; V was cut back by 0 bases and J by 7 bases. Germline loops: CDR1 SGHDT, CDR2 YYEEEE. The CDR3 DNA follows: TGTGCCAGCAGCTTGGGGCAGGGGGCCCTGATGAGTGGCTACACCTTC. Translated: CASSLGQGALMSGYTF.

The chain recombines TRBV7-9 with TRBJ2-2, with 13 bases matching TRBD2. V was pared by 2 bases and J by 2 bases, with 8 bases of the junction left unmatched. Germline V gives CDR1 SEHNR, CDR2 FQNEAQ (reference sequence). CDR3 size: 19 residues. The CDR3 region is CASSLTLTSGGSNTGELFF. In DNA, the CDR3 is TGTGCCAGCAGCTTAACCCTGACTAGCGGGGGGTCCAACACCGGGGAGCTGTTTTTT.

The chain has TRBV6-5 and TRBJ2-2; weak D call: TRBD2 (6 bases). This CDR3 is 14 amino acids long. Between the trimmed V and J ends, which lost 5 bases and 6 bases, there was a span of 13 bases. In germline, CDR1 is MNHEY, CDR2 SVGAGI. The CDR3 is CASSTSPGAGELFF. The CDR3 nucleotides read TGTGCCAGCAGTACCTCACCGGGGGCCGGGGAGCTGTTTTTT.

The chain recombines TRBV28 with TRBJ1-5; no clear D. The CDR3 totals 14 residues. Trimming took off 2 bases at V and 6 bases at J, with 11 bases between the two ends. The germline CDR1 and CDR2 sequences are MDHEN and SYDVKM. CDR3 nucleotides: TGTGCCAGCAGTTTAGGAGGATTAGGTCAGCCCCAGCATTTT. Protein sequence: CASSLGGLGQPQHF.

The rearrangement uses TRBV9 and TRBJ2-3, with D unresolved. Germline V gene lookup returns CDR1 SGDLS and CDR2 YYNGEE. The V gene lost 0 bases and the J gene lost 1 base, with 9 bases spanning the gap. This CDR3 contains 15 residues. CDR3 sequence (DNA): TGTGCCAGCAGCGTAGGCCATGGGGGCACAGATACGCAGTATTTT. Translated, it gives CASSVGHGGTDTQYF. The full variable domain, rest sourced from reference TRBV9 and TRBJ2-3, is DSGVTQTPKHLITATGQRVTLRCSPRSGDLSVYWYQQSLDQGLQFLIQYYNGEERAKGNILERFSAQQFPDLHSELNLSSLELGDSALYFCASSVGHGGTDTQYFGPGTRLTVL.

The chain links TRBV7-9 to TRBJ2-7; 12 bases are a match to TRBD2. CDR3 length equals 13 residues. Trimming at V came to 7 bases and at J to 6 bases, leaving 4 bases not matched to a gene. CDR1 SEHNR and CDR2 FQNEAQ come from the germline V gene (reference sequence). The CDR3 bases are TGTGCCAGCACGCCTAGCGGGAGGGGCGAGCAGTACTTC. As protein: CASTPSGRGEQYF.

This clone is a singleton in its sample. The rearrangement links TRBV7-6 to TRBJ2-2; maybe TRBD2 (6 bases). The CDR3 is made up of 14 amino acids. Germline V lookup: CDR1 SGHVS, CDR2 FNYEAQ. The germline V and J ends were trimmed by 5 bases and 2 bases, with 9 bases remaining between them. Written as DNA, the CDR3 is TGTGCCAGCAGCCCGGGACTTAACACCGGGGAGCTGTTTTTT. It translates to CASSPGLNTGELFF. Full variable domain (missing parts from reference TRBV7-6 and TRBJ2-2): GAGVSQSPRYKVTKRGQDVALRCDPISGHVSLYWYRQALGQGPEFLTYFNYEAQQDKSGLPNDRFSAERPEGSISTLTIQRTEQRDSAMYRCASSPGLNTGELFFGEGSRLTVL.

V usage is TRBV6-1 and J usage is TRBJ2-7; TRBD2 is a possible D gene (6 bases). The V end was cut by 7 bases, the J end by 2 bases, with 12 bases between. This CDR3 has 13 residues. Germline CDR1 is MNHNS and CDR2 is SASEGT. This CDR3 reads CASNQRAPYEQYF. CDR3 bases: TGTGCCAGCAATCAGCGGGCCCCCTACGAGCAGTACTTC.

This clone was detected only a few times. The chain combines TRBV5-8 with TRBJ1-2; no clear D gene. Trimming left V 0 bases short and J 8 bases short, with 5 bases between. CDR1 and CDR2 (germline): SGHTS, YDEGEE. This CDR3 is built from 11 residues. The CDR3 sequence: CASSLGGGYTF. Written as DNA, the CDR3 is TGTGCCAGCAGCTTGGGGGGAGGCTACACCTTC.

This CDR3 reads CASSTDRAGGYTF. CDR3 sequence (DNA): TGTGCCAGCAGCACGGACAGGGCAGGTGGCTACACCTTC. The chain combines TRBV11-2 with TRBJ1-2; the match to TRBD1 covers 8 bases. The CDR3 consists of 13 residues. Germline V lookup: CDR1 SGHAT, CDR2 FQNNGV. Trimming removed 5 bases from V and 7 bases from J; junction bases left unmatched: 6.

The chain uses TRBV5-4 and TRBJ1-2, with D perhaps TRBD1 (5 bases). With 0 bases removed from V and 4 bases from J, the gap between germline ends came to 13 bases. The CDR3 has 15 amino acids. Germline V gives CDR1 SGHNT, CDR2 YYREEE (reference sequence). Here the CDR3 DNA reads TGTGCCAGCAGCTTGGCGGCAGGGATAGGCTATGGCTACACCTTC. Protein sequence: CASSLAAGIGYGYTF.

This chain joins TRBV6-6 and TRBJ1-2; D may be TRBD1 (5 bases). The CDR3 consists of 14 residues. Germline CDR1 is MNHNY and CDR2 is SVGAGI (reference sequence). Trimming removed 2 bases at V and 4 bases at J, with 11 bases between. The DNA of the CDR3 is TGTGCCAGCAGTTACCCCGACAGATTCTATGGCTACACCTTC. Protein product: CASSYPDRFYGYTF.

The chain carries TRBV6-5 and TRBJ1-1; D is unresolved. V lost 7 bases and J 1 base, leaving 13 bases between the germline ends. In germline, CDR1 is MNHEY, CDR2 SVGAGI. The CDR3 loop spans 14 amino acids. CDR3 bases: TGTGCCAGCACCACGCTCCCAGAGAACACTGAAGCTTTCTTT. Residues: CASTTLPENTEAFF.

The sample holds a few counts of this clone. V is TRBV9 and J is TRBJ1-1; D remains ambiguous. V was pared by 0 bases and J by 1 base, with 4 bases between. The CDR3 has 13 residues. Germline V lookup: CDR1 SGDLS, CDR2 YYNGEE. CDR3 bases: TGTGCCAGCAGCGTAGAAAGGAACACTGAAGCTTTCTTT. It encodes CASSVERNTEAFF.

V is TRBV30 and J is TRBJ2-7, with a possible D match to TRBD1 (6 bases). V was trimmed by 5 bases and J by 3 bases, leaving 23 bases between them. The CDR3 length is 16 residues. Germline loops: CDR1 GTSNPN, CDR2 SVGIG (reference sequence). The CDR3 spells CAWDKTGTRGYYEQYF. DNA for the CDR3: TGTGCCTGGGACAAAACCGGGACACGCGGTTACTACGAGCAGTACTTC.

V is TRBV6-5 and J is TRBJ2-7; no clear D. Germline CDR1 is MNHEY and CDR2 is SVGAGI. V was pared by 7 bases and J by 6 bases, with 10 bases between. This CDR3 has 11 amino acids. The CDR3 loop reads CASTFAGEQYF. The CDR3, as DNA: TGTGCCAGCACCTTCGCAGGCGAGCAGTACTTC.

The chain links TRBV28 to TRBJ1-2, with D possibly being TRBD1 (5 bases). Trimming cost V 2 bases and J 2 bases, with 9 bases left between them. CDR3 length: 14 residues. In germline, CDR1 is MDHEN, CDR2 SYDVKM. Written as DNA, the CDR3 is TGTGCCAGCAGTTTACCGGGGGTCAACTATGGCTACACCTTC. Translating it yields CASSLPGVNYGYTF.

The CDR3 nucleotides read TGCGCCAGACAGGACAGGCCAACACCCCGGGGCTACGAGCAGTACTTC. Amino acid sequence: CARQDRPTPRGYEQYF. The V call is TRBV10-1, the J call TRBJ2-7; TRBD1 matches 7 bases. Losses at the gene ends were 9 bases for V and 3 bases for J; bases not matched to a gene: 17. CDR1 and CDR2 (germline): WNHNN, SYGVQD (reference sequence). CDR3 size: 16 residues.

This clone was observed a single time. The chain joins TRBV5-4 to TRBJ2-7, with a possible D match to TRBD1 (6 bases). The V and J ends lost 3 bases and 4 bases respectively, with 14 bases between them. This CDR3 comprises 14 residues. In germline, CDR1 is SGHNT, CDR2 YYREEE (reference sequence). CDR3 residues: CASSSDRTGYEQYF. CDR3 coding DNA: TGTGCCAGCAGCTCCGATCGAACAGGGTACGAGCAGTACTTC. Complete variable domain (other parts from reference TRBV5-4 and TRBJ2-7): ETGVTQSPTHLIKTRGQQVTLRCSSQSGHNTVSWYQQALGQGPQFIFQYYREEENGRGNFPPRFSGLQFPNYSSELNVNALELDDSALYLCASSSDRTGYEQYFGPGTRLTVT.

This chain uses TRBV5-1 with TRBJ2-2, with 10 bases identical to TRBD2. The ends lost 4 bases at V and 4 bases at J; junction bases unmatched: 7. This CDR3 is 16 amino acids long. Germline CDR1 reads SGHRS; CDR2 reads YFSETQ. The CDR3 bases are TGCGCCAGCAGCCAAAGCGGGAGGGGCGGCACCGGGGAGCTGTTTTTT. Translated: CASSQSGRGGTGELFF.

This clone was recorded a few times. This chain joins TRBV4-3 and TRBJ1-2, with D perhaps TRBD1 (5 bases). Germline values: CDR1 LGHNA, CDR2 YSLEER. Deletions cut 0 bases from V and 1 base from J, with 12 bases between. The CDR3 length is 16 residues. Here the CDR3 DNA reads TGCGCCAGCAGCCAAGATTTAACAGGATTTAACTATGGCTACACCTTC. This encodes CASSQDLTGFNYGYTF.